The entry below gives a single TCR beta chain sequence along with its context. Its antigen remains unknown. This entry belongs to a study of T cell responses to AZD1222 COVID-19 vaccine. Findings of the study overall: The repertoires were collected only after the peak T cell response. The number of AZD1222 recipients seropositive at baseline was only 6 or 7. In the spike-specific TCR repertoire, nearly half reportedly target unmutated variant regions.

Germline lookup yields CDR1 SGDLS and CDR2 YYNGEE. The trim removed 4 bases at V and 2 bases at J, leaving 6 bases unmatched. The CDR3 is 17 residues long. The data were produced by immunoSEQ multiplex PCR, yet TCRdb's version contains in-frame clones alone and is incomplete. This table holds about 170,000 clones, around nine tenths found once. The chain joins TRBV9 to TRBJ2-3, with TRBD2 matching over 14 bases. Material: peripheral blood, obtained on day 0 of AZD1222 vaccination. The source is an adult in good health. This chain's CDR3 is CASSPGLAGGITDTQYF. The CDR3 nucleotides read TGTGCCAGCAGCCCCGGACTAGCGGGGGGAATCACAGATACGCAGTATTTT.